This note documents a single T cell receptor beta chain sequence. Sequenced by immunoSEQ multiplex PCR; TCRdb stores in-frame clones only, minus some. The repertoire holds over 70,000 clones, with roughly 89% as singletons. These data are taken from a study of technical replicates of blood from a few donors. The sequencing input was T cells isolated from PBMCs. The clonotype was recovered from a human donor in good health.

CDR3 residues: CASSPPSADEQYF. CDR3 in DNA: TGTGCCAGCAGCCCCCCCAGTGCAGACGAGCAGTACTTC. The rearrangement links TRBV13 to TRBJ2-7; D is undetermined. The CDR3 is 13 residues long. Trimming took 5 bases from V and 5 from J, leaving 13 bases between them. The V gene's germline CDR1 is PRHDT and CDR2 FYEKMQ (reference sequence).